This section outlines one TCR beta chain sequence together with its context. CDR3 length: 15 residues. CDR1 and CDR2 from the germline V gene are MGHRA and YSYEKL. The germline V and J ends were trimmed by 3 bases and 5 bases, with 16 bases remaining between them. The record originates from a study of blood T cell repertoires in COVID-19. In terms of age and location, participants ranged from roughly 18 to 90 years and lived in under 30 US areas. Grouping used clinical history reported by participants in a survey and questionnaire. As originally analysed: Amplification of reference gene primers provided the estimated nucleated cell counts. Clones were sequenced by immunoSEQ multiplex PCR, and TCRdb holds only the in-frame ones, with some missing. V and J calls and clone size are as listed in that table; D and trimming were resolved from the DNA. The sample holds around 250,000 clones, about nine tenths seen once.

The chain is built from TRBV4-1 and TRBJ1-1; a weak D match, TRBD1 (5 bases). What was sequenced was PBMCs or T cells enriched from blood (not recorded which). The sequence was collected from a human donor in a cohort exposed to, infected with or recovered from COVID-19 (not recorded which). The donor label of this sample is uncertain. The CDR3 bases are TGCGCCAGCAGCCAGGCCCGGGGGGGTGCAACTGAAGCTTTCTTT. It yields the protein CASSQARGGATEAFF.